Listed below are T cell receptor beta chains from one sample, sequenced in a study of breast tumors, draining lymph nodes, adjacent tissues. TCRdb re-called the multiplex PCR reads with MiXCR, one entry per CDR3 protein. Here the sample spans about 110,000 distinct CDR3 sequences, 30% being singletons. Input material: axillary lymph node tissue. The receptor set was obtained from a female donor with breast cancer. Some clones in this sample may be carry-over from other donors' samples. CDR3s include the opening cysteine and the closing phenylalanine or tryptophan. Each record gives: J gene, V gene, clone size, D gene, CDR3 DNA, CDR3 protein. A D gene is named only where the DNA matches it firmly. The size entry is marked missing in some rows and otherwise reads once, few, many or a size class.

>TRBJ1-5|TRBV19|many|NA
TGTGCCAGTAGCCGGGAACCCACAGTGTATAGCAATCAGCCCCAGCATTTT
CASSREPTVYSNQPQHF
>TRBJ2-7|TRBV5-1|NA|NA
TGCGCCAGCAGCTTGCTACCTGGGCAGTACTTC
CASSLLPGQYF
>TRBJ2-3|TRBV5-8|many|TRBD2
TGTGCCAGCAGCTTGGTTAGCGGGGGCACAGATACGCAGTATTTT
CASSLVSGGTDTQYF
>TRBJ2-3|TRBV20-1|many|TRBD1
TGCAGTGCCCCGGGACAGGGGAGTACGCAGTATTTT
CSAPGQGSTQYF
>TRBJ2-1|TRBV6-2/TRBV6-3|NA|NA
TGTACCAGCAGTTACTCCTCCTACAATGAGCAGTTCTTC
CTSSYSSYNEQFF
>TRBJ1-5|TRBV12-3/TRBV12-4|NA|TRBD1
TGTGCCAGCAGCTACCAACAGGGGGCGGCGGGAGAGCAGCCCCAGCATTTT
CASSYQQGAAGEQPQHF
>TRBJ2-5|TRBV10-2|many|TRBD2
TGCGCCAGCAGTGCGGCCTCGACTAGCCCTAACCAAGAGACCCAGTACTTC
CASSAASTSPNQETQYF
>TRBJ1-5|TRBV29-1|NA|TRBD1
TGCAGCGTGGGACAGGGGGTGAGGCTTGGCGATCAGCCCCAGCATTTT
CSVGQGVRLGDQPQHF
>TRBJ1-4|TRBV7-9|many|NA
TGTGCCAGCAGAAGCGTCCCGAGTATTAATGAAAAACTGTTTTTT
CASRSVPSINEKLFF
>TRBJ2-1|TRBV5-5|many|TRBD2
TGTGCCAGCAGCTTGGGCGGGAGAGTCTACAATGAGCAGTTCTTC
CASSLGGRVYNEQFF
>TRBJ1-5|TRBV27|few|NA
TGTGCCAGCAGTTTAATTGGACCCCCCGGTCAGCCCCAGCATTTT
CASSLIGPPGQPQHF
>TRBJ2-3|TRBV6-5|many|TRBD2
TGTGCCAGCATCGATACTAGCGGCACAGATACGCAGTATTTT
CASIDTSGTDTQYF
>TRBJ1-2|TRBV12-3/TRBV12-4|many|NA
TGTGCCAGCAGTCCTCCATACCCTCTCTCCTATGGCTACACCTTC
CASSPPYPLSYGYTF
>TRBJ2-2|TRBV2|NA|NA
TGTGCCAGCAGGATACAGGTTATCAACACCGGGGAGCTGTCTTTT
CASRIQVINTGELSF
>TRBJ2-1|TRBV28|many|NA
TGTGCCAGCAGTTTATCCCTGGTGGGAGCCGGCTATGAGCAGTTCTTC
CASSLSLVGAGYEQFF
>TRBJ2-3|TRBV5-8|few|NA
TGTGCCAGCAGCTTGGAAGGAGCTAGCACAGATACGCAGTATTTT
CASSLEGASTDTQYF
>TRBJ2-5|TRBV9|NA|NA
TGTGCCAGCAGCGTAGAGGGCGACGGGGTACTACAAGAGACCCAGTACTTC
CASSVEGDGVLQETQYF
>TRBJ2-3|TRBV2|NA|TRBD1
TGTGCCAGCAGTCCCGGACAGGGGGCCTACAATGAGCAGTATTTT
CASSPGQGAYNEQYF
>TRBJ2-7|TRBV5-6|many|NA
TGTGCCAGCAGTTCCGTCTCACTCTACGAGCAGTACTTC
CASSSVSLYEQYF
>TRBJ2-3|TRBV7-2|medium-sized|NA
TGTGCCAGCAGCACCGACAGCACAGATACGCAGTATTTT
CASSTDSTDTQYF
>TRBJ2-5|TRBV4-3|many|NA
TGCGCCAGCAGCCAAGATCTTCAAGAGACCCAGTACTTC
CASSQDLQETQYF
>TRBJ2-2|TRBV19|NA|NA
TGTGCCAGTAGTATTACCGGAGAGCTGTTTTTT
CASSITGELFF
>TRBJ2-5|TRBV24-1|many|NA
TGTGCCACCAGTGATTTACGGTTGAGCGAGACCCAGTACTTC
CATSDLRLSETQYF
>TRBJ2-4|TRBV29-1|many|NA
TGCAGCGTTGAAGTACTACAGAGCGAGGAGGCCAAAAACATTCAGTACTTC
CSVEVLQSEEAKNIQYF
>TRBJ2-7|TRBV20-1|many|TRBD2
TGCAGTGCTAGACCTTGGAGCGGGGGACACTACGAGCAGTACTTC
CSARPWSGGHYEQYF
>TRBJ1-4|TRBV6-4|NA|TRBD1
TGTGCCAGCAGTGAACGAGACAGGGGCGAAAAACTGTTTTTT
CASSERDRGEKLFF
>TRBJ2-1|TRBV28|few|TRBD1
TGTGCCATCCAGGGGGCTTGGAATGAGCAGTTCTTC
CAIQGAWNEQFF
>TRBJ2-7|TRBV19|many|TRBD1
TGTGCCAGTAGTCCGACAGGGCTAACCTACGAGCAGTACTTC
CASSPTGLTYEQYF
>TRBJ2-3|TRBV7-2|many|NA
TGTGCCAGCAGCTTAGGAGGGCGGGGTATGAGCACAGATACGCAGTATTTT
CASSLGGRGMSTDTQYF
>TRBJ2-1|TRBV18|NA|NA
TGTGCCAGCTCACCACAGGCAGGCGGCTACTACAATGAGCAGTTCTTC
CASSPQAGGYYNEQFF
>TRBJ2-1|TRBV19|many|NA
TGTGCCACCCTAGGGGGGGAGGTGTACAATGAGCAGTTCTTC
CATLGGEVYNEQFF
>TRBJ1-2|TRBV2|few|TRBD1
TGTGCCAGCACAGAGAGGGGGCACTATGGCTACACCTTC
CASTERGHYGYTF
>TRBJ2-1|TRBV24-1|NA|TRBD2
TGTGCCACCAGTGATCCCCTTGCACTAGCGGGAGCGGATGAGCAGTTCTTC
CATSDPLALAGADEQFF